This is a list of T cell receptor beta chains from one sample in a study of blood T cell repertoires in COVID-19. Sequencing used immunoSEQ multiplex PCR; TCRdb keeps in-frame clones, though not all of them. Here the sample spans around 280,000 clones, almost 90% being singletons. The sequencing sample was made of peripheral blood. The receptor set was obtained from a woman aged 25 to 39 with COVID-19, enrolled during active disease. CDR3s include the opening cysteine and the closing phenylalanine or tryptophan. A D gene is named only where the DNA matches it firmly. The size entry is marked missing in some rows and otherwise reads once, few, many or a size class.

V gene: TRBV7-3
D gene: NA
J gene: TRBJ2-3
clone size: NA
CDR3 protein: CASSKGHSTDTQYF
CDR3 DNA: TGTGCCAGCAGCAAGGGACACAGCACAGATACGCAGTATTTT

V gene: TRBV11-2
D gene: TRBD1
J gene: TRBJ2-1
clone size: NA
CDR3 protein: CASSLYITGGNGNEQFF
CDR3 DNA: TGTGCCAGCAGCCTCTATATAACAGGGGGTAATGGCAATGAGCAGTTCTTC

V gene: TRBV30
D gene: NA
J gene: TRBJ2-7
clone size: NA
CDR3 protein: CAWSVGIGYEQYF
CDR3 DNA: TGTGCCTGGAGTGTGGGCATAGGATACGAGCAGTACTTC

V gene: TRBV2
D gene: TRBD2
J gene: TRBJ2-7
clone size: NA
CDR3 protein: CASGHGTSGSDEQYF
CDR3 DNA: TGTGCCAGCGGCCATGGGACTAGCGGGAGCGACGAGCAGTACTTC

V gene: TRBV10-1
D gene: TRBD2
J gene: TRBJ2-1
clone size: NA
CDR3 protein: CASSVLAGATYDEQFF
CDR3 DNA: TGCGCCAGCAGTGTGTTGGCGGGAGCTACGTACGATGAGCAGTTCTTC

V gene: TRBV28
D gene: NA
J gene: TRBJ1-2
clone size: NA
CDR3 protein: CASSLFGYGRLGGYTF
CDR3 DNA: TGTGCCAGCAGTTTATTTGGGTATGGCAGGTTGGGTGGCTACACCTTC

V gene: TRBV11-2
D gene: NA
J gene: TRBJ2-2
clone size: once
CDR3 protein: CASSPGTGELFF
CDR3 DNA: TGTGCCAGCAGCCCGGGGACCGGGGAGCTGTTTTTT

V gene: TRBV2
D gene: NA
J gene: TRBJ1-1
clone size: NA
CDR3 protein: CASRRMNTEAFF
CDR3 DNA: TGTGCCAGCAGGCGAATGAACACTGAAGCTTTCTTT

V gene: TRBV29-1
D gene: NA
J gene: TRBJ1-3
clone size: NA
CDR3 protein: CSTLTTGSGNTIYF
CDR3 DNA: TGCAGCACATTGACCACGGGCTCTGGAAACACCATATATTTT

V gene: TRBV6-5
D gene: NA
J gene: TRBJ2-7
clone size: NA
CDR3 protein: CASTPGGSYEQYF
CDR3 DNA: TGTGCCAGCACCCCCGGGGGCTCCTACGAGCAGTACTTC

V gene: TRBV18
D gene: NA
J gene: TRBJ1-5
clone size: NA
CDR3 protein: CASSPFTGGGNQPQHF
CDR3 DNA: TGTGCCAGCTCACCGTTCACGGGGGGGGGCAATCAGCCCCAGCATTTT

V gene: TRBV6-5
D gene: NA
J gene: TRBJ1-2
clone size: NA
CDR3 protein: CAGLGSLDYGYTF
CDR3 DNA: TGTGCCGGCTTAGGGAGTTTGGACTATGGCTACACCTTC

V gene: TRBV6-6
D gene: NA
J gene: TRBJ2-7
clone size: NA
CDR3 protein: CASRLGQRLSYEQYF
CDR3 DNA: TGTGCCAGCAGGTTAGGACAGCGACTATCCTACGAGCAGTACTTC

V gene: TRBV6-6
D gene: TRBD2
J gene: TRBJ2-7
clone size: NA
CDR3 protein: CASTLAGLSEQYF
CDR3 DNA: TGTGCCAGCACGCTAGCGGGATTATCCGAGCAGTACTTC

V gene: TRBV14
D gene: NA
J gene: TRBJ2-1
clone size: NA
CDR3 protein: CASSQAARYNEQFF
CDR3 DNA: TGTGCCAGCAGCCAAGCGGCGCGGTACAATGAGCAGTTCTTC

V gene: TRBV5-5
D gene: NA
J gene: TRBJ1-4
clone size: NA
CDR3 protein: CASSEGVFEKLFF
CDR3 DNA: TGTGCCAGCAGCGAAGGGGTTTTTGAAAAACTGTTTTTT

V gene: TRBV5-1
D gene: NA
J gene: TRBJ2-7
clone size: NA
CDR3 protein: CASSVGSSDEQYF
CDR3 DNA: TGCGCCAGCAGCGTCGGTTCTAGCGACGAGCAGTACTTC

V gene: TRBV4-1
D gene: TRBD1
J gene: TRBJ1-6
clone size: NA
CDR3 protein: CASSSGQGARNSPLHF
CDR3 DNA: TGCGCCAGCAGCAGCGGACAGGGGGCTAGGAATTCACCCCTCCACTTT

V gene: TRBV27
D gene: NA
J gene: TRBJ2-2
clone size: NA
CDR3 protein: CASSLSTGGSTGELFF
CDR3 DNA: TGTGCCAGCAGTTTATCGACGGGGGGCAGCACCGGGGAGCTGTTTTTT

V gene: TRBV9
D gene: TRBD2
J gene: TRBJ2-2
clone size: NA
CDR3 protein: CASSVAQGAGVTNTGELFF
CDR3 DNA: TGTGCCAGCAGCGTAGCTCAAGGAGCGGGAGTTACGAACACCGGGGAGCTGTTTTTT

V gene: TRBV28
D gene: NA
J gene: TRBJ1-1
clone size: few
CDR3 protein: CASTPLGQRNTEAFF
CDR3 DNA: TGTGCCAGCACCCCTCTTGGGCAGAGAAACACTGAAGCTTTCTTT

V gene: TRBV5-4
D gene: NA
J gene: TRBJ2-2
clone size: NA
CDR3 protein: CASSPNLGLGGTGELFF
CDR3 DNA: TGTGCCAGCAGCCCTAACCTAGGATTAGGGGGTACCGGGGAGCTGTTTTTT

V gene: TRBV12-3/TRBV12-4
D gene: NA
J gene: TRBJ1-1
clone size: NA
CDR3 protein: CASSLPSGAFF
CDR3 DNA: TGTGCCAGCAGTTTACCCAGCGGGGCTTTCTTT

V gene: TRBV18
D gene: NA
J gene: TRBJ2-5
clone size: NA
CDR3 protein: CASSPGQGPTQYF
CDR3 DNA: TGTGCCAGCTCACCAGGGCAGGGTCCGACCCAGTACTTC

V gene: TRBV19
D gene: TRBD1
J gene: TRBJ2-7
clone size: NA
CDR3 protein: CASSPHDRWMAGGSYEQYF
CDR3 DNA: TGTGCCAGTAGTCCCCATGATCGGTGGATGGCAGGGGGTTCCTACGAGCAGTACTTC

V gene: TRBV9
D gene: TRBD2
J gene: TRBJ2-3
clone size: once
CDR3 protein: CASSVAFGTSGRGDTQYF
CDR3 DNA: TGTGCCAGCAGCGTAGCGTTCGGGACTAGCGGGAGGGGCGATACGCAGTATTTT

V gene: TRBV30
D gene: TRBD2
J gene: TRBJ2-1
clone size: NA
CDR3 protein: CAWSVRLAGVNEQFF
CDR3 DNA: TGTGCCTGGAGTGTACGTCTAGCGGGAGTTAATGAGCAGTTCTTC

V gene: TRBV21-1
D gene: NA
J gene: TRBJ2-1
clone size: NA
CDR3 protein: CASSKKGLAGDSEQFF
CDR3 DNA: TGTGCCAGCAGCAAAAAGGGCCTAGCGGGAGACAGTGAGCAGTTCTTC

V gene: TRBV6-5
D gene: NA
J gene: TRBJ2-7
clone size: NA
CDR3 protein: CASSRGNEQYF
CDR3 DNA: TGTGCCAGCTCGCGGGGTAACGAGCAGTACTTC

V gene: TRBV12-3/TRBV12-4
D gene: NA
J gene: TRBJ2-6
clone size: NA
CDR3 protein: CASSFSGANVLTF
CDR3 DNA: TGTGCCAGCAGCTTTTCTGGGGCCAACGTCCTGACTTTC

V gene: TRBV28
D gene: NA
J gene: TRBJ2-5
clone size: NA
CDR3 protein: CASSLGGGGTQYF
CDR3 DNA: TGTGCCAGCAGTTTAGGGGGAGGGGGGACCCAGTACTTC

V gene: TRBV28
D gene: TRBD1
J gene: TRBJ2-5
clone size: NA
CDR3 protein: CASSSQGSETQYF
CDR3 DNA: TGTGCCAGCAGTTCACAGGGGTCCGAGACCCAGTACTTC

V gene: TRBV5-1
D gene: TRBD2
J gene: TRBJ2-1
clone size: NA
CDR3 protein: CASSRGTSGNNEQFF
CDR3 DNA: TGCGCCAGCAGCCGTGGGACTAGCGGAAACAATGAGCAGTTCTTC

V gene: TRBV18
D gene: NA
J gene: TRBJ2-2
clone size: NA
CDR3 protein: CASSPVIRGTSNTGELFF
CDR3 DNA: TGTGCCAGCTCACCGGTGATCAGGGGCACCTCGAACACCGGGGAGCTGTTTTTT